The next 19 T cell receptor beta chains were all read from a single sample in a study of T cells after yellow fever vaccination. MiXCR, applied by TCRdb to the 5' RACE reads, yields one record per CDR3 protein. Of about 160,000 distinct CDR3 sequences in the sample, about 7% are singletons; the top ten hold roughly 2.5%. This specimen consisted of CD4+ T cells sorted from PBMCs, obtained less than 6 days after the first yellow fever vaccination. All receptors derive from a man younger than 35 who received the YFV17D yellow fever vaccine.

This clonotype was detected ten times or more. This chain's CDR3 is CASTYGGGRTDTQYF. CDR3 nucleotide sequence: TGTGCCAGCACCTATGGGGGGGGCCGGACAGATACGCAGTATTTT. This chain joins TRBV7-2 and TRBJ2-3; maybe TRBD2 (7 bases). Between the trimmed V and J ends, which lost 7 bases and 3 bases, there was a span of 17 bases. The CDR3 is made up of 15 amino acids. Germline assignment: CDR1 SGHTA and CDR2 FQGNSA. The complete variable domain, with remaining parts taken from reference TRBV7-2 and TRBJ2-3, reads GAGVSQSPSNKVTEKGKDVELRCDPISGHTALYWYRQSLGQGLEFLIYFQGNSAPDKSGLPSDRFSAERTGGSVSTLTIQRTQQEDSAVYLCASTYGGGRTDTQYFGPGTRLTVL.

Many counts were recorded for this clonotype. The rearrangement joins TRBV10-2 to TRBJ1-2, with D perhaps TRBD1 (5 bases). CDR3 length: 11 residues. The V gene's germline CDR1 is WSHSY and CDR2 SAAADI. The V gene lost 8 bases and the J gene lost 5 bases, with 9 bases spanning the gap. The CDR3 DNA reads as TGCGCCAGCGGGACCGGGTATGGCTACACCTTC. Amino acids: CASGTGYGYTF.

In regard to this clonotype: One junction end disagrees with the germline gene, perhaps due to a read error. The CDR3 DNA follows: TGTGCCAGCAACGGCCTTGGGGGCTACAATCAGCAGTTCTTC. Protein product: CASNGLGGYNQQFF. The gene calls are TRBV6-2 or TRBV6-3 and TRBJ2-1; D might be TRBD1 (6 bases). Germline V gives CDR1 MNHEY, CDR2 SVGEGT. This CDR3 is 14 amino acids long.

This clonotype was picked up many times. The chain links TRBV7-2 to TRBJ1-4; perhaps TRBD1 as D (5 bases). The CDR3 length is 16 residues. V was pared by 5 bases and J by 3 bases, with 16 bases between. Germline V gene lookup returns CDR1 SGHTA and CDR2 FQGNSA. The CDR3 DNA sequence: TGTGCCAGCAGCCCCCAGTCGGGGCGGGCTAATGAAAAACTGTTTTTT. Protein: CASSPQSGRANEKLFF.

This clonotype has a handful of counts. This chain links TRBV7-2 with TRBJ2-3; D possibly matches TRBD1 or TRBD2 (5 bases each). V lost 2 bases and J lost 6, with 9 bases in between. From germline, CDR1 is SGHTA and CDR2 FQGNSA. The CDR3 is made up of 13 amino acids. CDR3 in amino acids: CASSLRGDDTQYF. The DNA for the CDR3 is TGTGCCAGCAGCTTAAGAGGGGATGATACGCAGTATTTT.

This clonotype was seen many times. This rearrangement joins TRBV7-2 to TRBJ1-2; D remains unclear. Germline CDR1 reads SGHTA; CDR2 reads FQGNSA. The length of the CDR3 is 14 residues. V was shortened by 5 bases and J by 3 bases, with 13 bases between the two germline ends. CDR3 amino acids: CASSRRVLDYGYTF. CDR3 bases: TGTGCCAGCAGCCGGAGGGTCTTGGACTATGGCTACACCTTC. The whole variable domain, remainder taken from reference TRBV7-2 and TRBJ1-2, is GAGVSQSPSNKVTEKGKDVELRCDPISGHTALYWYRQSLGQGLEFLIYFQGNSAPDKSGLPSDRFSAERTGGSVSTLTIQRTQQEDSAVYLCASSRRVLDYGYTFGSGTRLTVV.

The table lists this clonotype with a few counts. J is TRBJ2-7 and V is TRBV6-1; D possibly corresponds to TRBD2 (5 bases). The ends were cut back, 6 bases at V and 0 bases at J, with 12 bases in the middle. The CDR3 is made up of 14 amino acids. Looked up from germline, CDR1 is MNHNS and CDR2 is SASEGT. The CDR3 loop is CASSSAAASYEQYV. The CDR3 DNA follows: TGTGCCAGCAGCTCGGCAGCGGCCTCCTACGAGCAGTACGTC.

This clonotype was counted between two and nine times. This sequence joins TRBV7-3 and TRBJ2-5; 10 bases fit TRBD1. The CDR3 spans 14 residues. CDR1 and CDR2 from the germline V gene are SGHTA and FQGTGA. V shed 5 bases, J shed 3 bases, and the junction held 3 bases outside the gene matches. CDR3 bases: TGTGCCAGCAGCCGAGGACAGGGGGAAGAGACCCAGTACTTC. Protein product: CASSRGQGEETQYF. The full variable domain, in which reference TRBV7-3 and TRBJ2-5 provide the parts outside the CDR3, is GAGVSQTPSNKVTEKGKYVELRCDPISGHTALYWYRQSLGQGPEFLIYFQGTGAADDSGLPNDRFFAVRPEGSVSTLKIQRTERGDSAVYLCASSRGQGEETQYFGPGTRLLVL.

This clonotype was found a few times. The rearrangement uses TRBV5-6 and TRBJ1-2, with D possibly being TRBD1 (6 bases). V was shortened by 6 bases and J by 2 bases, with 14 bases between the two germline ends. The CDR3 contains 14 residues. CDR1 SGHDT and CDR2 YYEEEE come from the germline V gene. This chain's CDR3 is CASTGGSGNYGYTF. CDR3 bases: TGTGCCAGCACCGGGGGCTCCGGGAACTATGGCTACACCTTC.

There are many counts of this clonotype. The rearrangement joins TRBV5-1 to TRBJ1-1, with no clear D. The CDR3 extends over 11 amino acids. V lost 6 bases to trimming and J lost 3 bases, with 6 bases between them. Looked up from germline, CDR1 is SGHRS and CDR2 is YFSETQ. In DNA form, the CDR3 reads TGCGCCAGCATTGAGGACACTGAAGCTTTCTTT. Its translation: CASIEDTEAFF.

This clonotype was counted ten times or more. The chain uses TRBV4-2 and TRBJ2-3, with TRBD1 identical over 8 bases. Germline loops: CDR1 LGHNA, CDR2 YNFKEQ. The J segment lost 6 bases and the V segment lost 1 base, leaving 9 bases of the junction unmatched. The CDR3 sequence is 16 residues long. The CDR3, as DNA: TGTGCCAGCAGCCAAGTGGGTCAGGGGGCATCGGATACGCAGTATTTT. Residues: CASSQVGQGASDTQYF.

This clonotype has ten or more counts. V gene TRBV5-1 combines with J gene TRBJ1-1; D might be TRBD1 (6 bases). V lost 2 bases to trimming and J lost 7 bases, with 15 bases between them. CDR1 SGHRS and CDR2 YFSETQ come from the germline V gene. This CDR3 is 14 amino acids long. In DNA form, the CDR3 reads TGCGCCAGCAGCTTATTACAGGGTAGTGATGAAGCTTTCTTT. Translation: CASSLLQGSDEAFF.

The V and J genes are TRBV24-1 and TRBJ2-3; D gene ambiguous. Per germline, CDR1 KGHDR and CDR2 SFDVKD. Trimming took off 4 bases at V and 4 bases at J, with 8 bases between the two ends. CDR3 length equals 13 residues. The CDR3 DNA follows: TGTGCCACCAGTGAGGGAAGATCAGATACGCAGTATTTT. Residues: CATSEGRSDTQYF.

This clonotype was seen only a few times. The CDR3 DNA follows: TGTGCCAGCAGCCTCAGGGGGGGGTCAGGGTTCTCCTACGAGCAGTACTTC. Residues: CASSLRGGSGFSYEQYF. The chain employs TRBV7-2 and TRBJ2-7, with D perhaps matching TRBD1 or TRBD2 (7 bases each). V was cut by 5 bases and J by 0 bases, with 20 bases left in between. The CDR3 has 17 amino acids. The V gene's germline CDR1 is SGHTA and CDR2 FQGNSA.

This clonotype was observed many times. The V and J genes are TRBV28 and TRBJ2-6, with TRBD1 as a possible D gene (6 bases). The CDR3 is 19 residues long. Trimming shortened V by 2 bases and J by 1 base, and 18 bases separated the two germline ends. Germline CDR1 and CDR2: MDHEN and SYDVKM. CDR3 region: CASSLPKGKRGSGANVLTF. The CDR3 DNA is TGTGCCAGCAGTTTACCCAAAGGGAAAAGGGGGTCTGGGGCCAACGTCCTGACTTTC.

This chain links TRBV4-3 with TRBJ2-1, with 12 bases matching TRBD2. The CDR3 has 18 amino acids. V dropped 3 bases and J dropped 8; count of bases not matched to a gene: 14. Germline CDR1 reads LGHNA; CDR2 reads YSLEER. As DNA, the CDR3 is TGCGCCAGCAGCCACAAGATGCCTAGCGGGGGGGCCGCGGATGAGCAGTTCTTC. Translating gives CASSHKMPSGGAADEQFF.

J is TRBJ1-5 and V is TRBV7-2, with 7 bases aligning to TRBD1. Germline V gene lookup returns CDR1 SGHTA and CDR2 FQGNSA. V lost 4 bases, J lost 7 bases, and 7 bases stayed unmatched. This CDR3 contains 14 residues. This CDR3 is CASSSRQGGQPQHF. CDR3 nucleotide sequence: TGTGCCAGCAGCTCAAGACAGGGCGGGCAGCCCCAGCATTTT.

This clonotype occurred many times. The chain links TRBV4-1 to TRBJ2-1, with 11 positions matching TRBD2. V gave up 0 bases and J gave up 0 bases; unmatched junction bases: 13. Germline CDR1 MGHRA, CDR2 YSYEKL. CDR3 length: 21 amino acids. CDR3 DNA sequence: TGCGCCAGCAGCCAAGATCACCCCCATCTAGCGGGGGGCCGCTCCTACAATGAGCAGTTCTTC. It is translated as CASSQDHPHLAGGRSYNEQFF.

This clonotype occurred many times. V usage is TRBV6-5 and J usage is TRBJ2-1; 12 bases are a match to TRBD2. After removal of 6 bases from V and 10 bases from J, the junction contained 10 bases not matched to a gene. Germline CDR1 reads MNHEY; CDR2 reads SVGAGI. The CDR3 is made up of 15 amino acids. Written as DNA, the CDR3 is TGTGCCAGCAGCCGCGGACTAGCGGGGTCTCTGGAGCAGTTCTTC. Its translation is CASSRGLAGSLEQFF.